The sequence of this TCR beta chain was determined in a study of blood T cell repertoires in COVID-19. Study at large: Sources were T cells, B-cell-depleted T cells, or PBMCs; the material itself was cDNA or gDNA.

CDR1 is SEHNR and CDR2 is FQNEAQ in the germline V gene (reference sequence). The CDR3 sequence is 14 residues long. V lost 8 bases and J 9 bases, leaving 17 bases between the germline ends. Authors' methods: By means of reference gene primer amplification, nucleated cell counts were estimated. Libraries were prepared by immunoSEQ multiplex PCR; TCRdb keeps only in-frame clonotypes and omits some of them. V and J calls and clone size follow that table, whereas D and trimming were derived from the DNA. There are over 70,000 clones in the sample; around 85% occur only once, and just over 5% lies in the top ten.

Sequences were obtained from peripheral blood. The chain links TRBV7-9 to TRBJ1-6, with D perhaps matching TRBD1 (5 bases). This TCR was recovered from an elderly man with acute or convalescent COVID-19. CDR3 nucleotides: TGTGCCAGCGGGAACGGGGGGGTCGGTTCACCCCTCCACTTT. Translation gives CASGNGGVGSPLHF.